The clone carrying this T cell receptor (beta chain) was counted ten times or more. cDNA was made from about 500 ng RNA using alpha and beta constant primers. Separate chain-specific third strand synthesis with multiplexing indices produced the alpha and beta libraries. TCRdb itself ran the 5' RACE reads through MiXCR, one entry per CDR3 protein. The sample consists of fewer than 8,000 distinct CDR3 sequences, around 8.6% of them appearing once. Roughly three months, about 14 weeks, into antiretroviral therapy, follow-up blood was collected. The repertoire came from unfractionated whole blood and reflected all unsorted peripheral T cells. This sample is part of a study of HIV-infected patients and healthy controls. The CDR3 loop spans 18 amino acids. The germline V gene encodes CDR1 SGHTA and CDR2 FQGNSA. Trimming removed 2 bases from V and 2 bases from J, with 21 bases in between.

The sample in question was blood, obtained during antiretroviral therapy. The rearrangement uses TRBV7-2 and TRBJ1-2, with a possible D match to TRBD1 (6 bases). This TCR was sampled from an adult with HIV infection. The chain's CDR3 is CASSLNGGRGGPNYGYTF. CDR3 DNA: TGTGCCAGCAGCTTAAATGGGGGGAGAGGGGGTCCCAACTATGGCTACACCTTC.